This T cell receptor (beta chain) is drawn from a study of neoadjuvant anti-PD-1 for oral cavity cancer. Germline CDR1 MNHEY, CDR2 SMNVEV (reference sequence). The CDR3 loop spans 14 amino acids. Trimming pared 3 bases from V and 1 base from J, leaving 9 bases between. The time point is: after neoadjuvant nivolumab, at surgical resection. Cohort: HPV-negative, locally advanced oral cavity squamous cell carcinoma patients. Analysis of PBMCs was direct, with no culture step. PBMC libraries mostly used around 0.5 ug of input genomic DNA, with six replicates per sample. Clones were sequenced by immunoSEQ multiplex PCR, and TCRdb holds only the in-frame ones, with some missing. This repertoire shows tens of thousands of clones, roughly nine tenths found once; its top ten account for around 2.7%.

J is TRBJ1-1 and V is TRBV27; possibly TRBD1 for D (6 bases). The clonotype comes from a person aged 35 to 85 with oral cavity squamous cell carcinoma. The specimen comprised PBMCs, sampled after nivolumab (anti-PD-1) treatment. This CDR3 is CASSFQGQNTEAFF. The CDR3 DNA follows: TGTGCCAGCAGTTTCCAGGGACAGAACACTGAAGCTTTCTTT.